These 24 T cell receptor beta chains originate from one sample sequenced in a study of shared clonotypes between healthy human individuals. Profiling relied on immunoSEQ multiplex PCR, and the TCRdb table lists in-frame clones only, not all of them. The data contain about 800,000 clones, roughly 96% of them singletons. CD45RO-negative, CCR7-selected cells formed the naive CD8 fraction, which excluded terminally differentiated effector memory CD45RA+ cells. The sample comprised naive CD8+ T cells sorted from blood. These receptors were obtained from a man aged 30 to 45 in good health.

V gene TRBV14 combines with J gene TRBJ1-1; 8 bases are shared with TRBD1. This CDR3 region has 17 residues. Germline lookup yields CDR1 SGHDN and CDR2 FVKESK. V trimming: 2 bases; J trimming: 3 bases; junction bases outside the gene matches: 11. The CDR3 spells CASSQLGTGGPHTEAFF. CDR3 sequence (DNA): TGTGCCAGCAGCCAACTCGGGACAGGAGGGCCGCACACTGAAGCTTTCTTT.

V is TRBV7-6 and J is TRBJ2-1; the D is unclear. V lost 5 bases and J 4 bases, leaving 6 bases between the germline ends. Germline V CDR1 and CDR2: SGHVS, FNYEAQ. The CDR3 consists of 12 residues. The DNA for the CDR3 is TGTGCCAGCAGCCCACGATACAATGAGCAGTTCTTC. It is translated as CASSPRYNEQFF.

CDR3 in amino acids: CASGVLSSYNEQFF. CDR3 bases: TGTGCCAGCGGTGTTTTGAGCTCCTACAATGAGCAGTTCTTC. The chain joins TRBV13 to TRBJ2-1; D is uncertain. The CDR3 is 14 residues long. Trimming took off 8 bases at V and 0 bases at J, with 11 bases between the two ends. Germline CDR1 PRHDT, CDR2 FYEKMQ (reference sequence).

The CDR3 loop reads CATSRDRGIAYGYTF. In nucleotides, the CDR3 is TGTGCCACCAGCAGAGATCGGGGTATAGCCTATGGCTACACCTTC. The rearrangement uses TRBV15 and TRBJ1-2; D not resolved. Trimming took off 0 bases at V and 4 bases at J, with 12 bases between the two ends. Germline V lookup: CDR1 LNHNV, CDR2 YYDKDF (reference sequence). The CDR3 is 15 amino acids.

The chain uses TRBV6-1 and TRBJ2-1, with 8 bases that match TRBD1. The CDR3 runs 15 residues. Germline V gene sequence: CDR1 MNHNS, CDR2 SASEGT. J lost 8 bases, V lost 4 bases, and 10 bases had no gene match. The CDR3 region is CASSVTGGFRDEQFF. CDR3 nucleotide sequence: TGTGCCAGCAGTGTCACAGGGGGATTTAGGGATGAGCAGTTCTTC.

A single count supports this clone. V and J are TRBV14 and TRBJ2-7; TRBD2 might be the D (6 bases). Germline CDR1 reads SGHDN; CDR2 reads FVKESK. The V end lost 3 bases, the J end lost 3 bases, and 15 bases lay between the germline ends. The CDR3 is made up of 15 amino acids. CDR3 sequence (DNA): TGTGCCAGCAGCCAGTATCTAGCGAACAACTACGAGCAGTACTTC. It encodes CASSQYLANNYEQYF.

This chain connects TRBV6-1 to TRBJ1-2, with 8 bases lining up with TRBD1. Looked up from germline, CDR1 is MNHNS and CDR2 is SASEGT. The trim removed 4 bases at V and 4 bases at J, leaving 5 bases unmatched. The CDR3 is 14 amino acids. CDR3 bases: TGTGCCAGCAGTGGAGGACAGGGTGCCTATGGCTACACCTTC. It translates to CASSGGQGAYGYTF.

About this clone itself: This sample includes further DNA sequences coding for the same CDR3. This chain connects TRBV29-1 to TRBJ2-3; a weak D match, TRBD2 (6 bases). Trimming cost V 4 bases and J 2 bases, with 10 bases left between them. Germline lookup yields CDR1 SQVTM and CDR2 ANQGSEA. The CDR3 runs 13 residues. CDR3 amino acids: CSVVAVSTDTQYF. DNA of the CDR3: TGCAGCGTTGTAGCGGTTTCCACAGATACGCAGTATTTT.

The rearrangement links TRBV5-6 to TRBJ2-1, with 9 bases lining up with TRBD2. The CDR3 extends over 14 amino acids. From germline, CDR1 is SGHDT and CDR2 YYEEEE. V shed 4 bases and J 5 bases; nucleotides not matched to a gene: 4. In nucleotides, the CDR3 is TGTGCCAGCAGCCCGGGACTAGCAGACAATGAGCAGTTCTTC. It specifies CASSPGLADNEQFF.

In this sample, this clone turned up once. This sequence joins TRBV11-2 and TRBJ2-1; D is ambiguous. With 5 bases removed from V and 5 bases from J, the gap between germline ends came to 22 bases. Per the germline V gene, CDR1 is SGHAT and CDR2 is FQNNGV. The CDR3 sequence is 17 residues long. The CDR3 region is CASSPSASEFGDNEQFF. For the CDR3, the DNA is TGTGCCAGCAGCCCGTCCGCTTCCGAGTTTGGTGACAATGAGCAGTTCTTC.

This chain connects TRBV5-4 to TRBJ2-7, with a possible D match to TRBD1 (6 bases). The CDR3 contains 14 residues. Looked up from germline, CDR1 is SGHNT and CDR2 is YYREEE (reference sequence). Between the trimmed V and J ends, which lost 4 bases and 4 bases, there was a span of 15 bases. Here the CDR3 reads CASSRGTGQYEQYF. CDR3 bases: TGTGCCAGCAGCCGAGGGACCGGACAGTACGAGCAGTACTTC. Using reference TRBV5-4 and TRBJ2-7 for the parts outside the CDR3, the full variable domain is ETGVTQSPTHLIKTRGQQVTLRCSSQSGHNTVSWYQQALGQGPQFIFQYYREEENGRGNFPPRFSGLQFPNYSSELNVNALELDDSALYLCASSRGTGQYEQYFGPGTRLTVT.

The chain has TRBV5-1 and TRBJ2-1, with 7 bases matching TRBD1. Germline CDR1 SGHRS, CDR2 YFSETQ. The CDR3 runs 18 residues. Trimming took 0 bases from V and 8 from J; bases not matched to a gene: 17. The CDR3 nucleotides read TGCGCCAGCAGCTTGGCCTACGGGGATCGAGGGACAGTCCATGAGCAGTTCTTC. Protein sequence: CASSLAYGDRGTVHEQFF.

The chain combines TRBV27 with TRBJ2-3; 8 nucleotides match TRBD2. The CDR3 loop spans 14 amino acids. The J segment lost 7 bases and the V segment lost 9 bases, leaving 12 bases of the junction unmatched. Germline V lookup: CDR1 MNHEY, CDR2 SMNVEV (reference sequence). The CDR3 DNA reads as TGTGCCAGTCAGCGGGGGAGCTATGAGAATACGCAGTATTTT. Its translation is CASQRGSYENTQYF.

V gene TRBV9 combines with J gene TRBJ2-1; perhaps TRBD2 as D (6 bases). The germline CDR1 and CDR2 sequences are SGDLS and YYNGEE. V lost 0 bases, J lost 3 bases, and 7 bases lay in between. This CDR3 has 14 amino acids. The CDR3, as DNA: TGTGCCAGCAGCGTAGGGGGGGACTACAATGAGCAGTTCTTC. Protein sequence: CASSVGGDYNEQFF. The variable domain in full, with the rest retrieved from reference TRBV9 and TRBJ2-1, is DSGVTQTPKHLITATGQRVTLRCSPRSGDLSVYWYQQSLDQGLQFLIQYYNGEERAKGNILERFSAQQFPDLHSELNLSSLELGDSALYFCASSVGGDYNEQFFGPGTRLTVL.

The chain employs TRBV19 and TRBJ2-1; D is perhaps TRBD1 or TRBD2 (7 bases each). CDR1 and CDR2 from the germline V gene are LNHDA and SQIVND (reference sequence). The ends were cut back, 0 bases at V and 8 bases at J, with 14 bases in the middle. This CDR3 has 15 amino acids. CDR3 loop: CASSIDRAGGDEQFF. The CDR3 DNA follows: TGTGCCAGTAGTATAGATAGAGCAGGGGGGGATGAGCAGTTCTTC.

This chain joins TRBV18 and TRBJ2-7; maybe TRBD2 (6 bases). This CDR3 is built from 14 residues. Germline CDR1 is KGHSH and CDR2 is LQKENI. Trimming cost V 2 bases and J 6 bases, with 14 bases left between them. The CDR3 coding sequence is TGTGCCAGCTCACCAGAAATGGGGGGAGGCGAGCAGTACTTC. It specifies CASSPEMGGGEQYF.

The chain uses TRBV9 and TRBJ1-3; weak D call: TRBD1 (6 bases). Per germline, CDR1 SGDLS and CDR2 YYNGEE. The CDR3 consists of 15 residues. Trimming cost V 5 bases and J 0 bases, with 12 bases left between them. The CDR3 nucleotides are TGTGCCAGCAGTCAGGGGTCTAGCTCTGGAAACACCATATATTTT. This sequence encodes CASSQGSSSGNTIYF.

J is TRBJ1-4 and V is TRBV11-2; 7 nucleotides align to TRBD1. CDR1 SGHAT and CDR2 FQNNGV come from the germline V gene. J lost 4 bases, V lost 0 bases, and 2 bases had no gene match. The CDR3 extends over 15 amino acids. CDR3: CASSLEGTDNEKLFF. CDR3 DNA sequence: TGTGCCAGCAGCTTAGAAGGGACAGATAATGAAAAACTGTTTTTT. The whole variable domain, remainder taken from reference TRBV11-2 and TRBJ1-4, is EAGVAQSPRYKIIEKRQSVAFWCNPISGHATLYWYQQILGQGPKLLIQFQNNGVVDDSQLPKDRFSAERLKGVDSTLKIQPAKLEDSAVYLCASSLEGTDNEKLFFGSGTQLSVL.

The CDR3 reads CASSIAGFEGWQYF. CDR3 bases: TGTGCCAGTAGTATAGCGGGGTTTGAAGGTTGGCAGTACTTC. The V gene is TRBV19, the J gene TRBJ2-7; a weak D match, TRBD2 (5 bases). From germline, CDR1 is LNHDA and CDR2 SQIVND (reference sequence). This CDR3 spans 14 amino acids. V dropped 1 base and J dropped 9 bases, with 16 bases sitting between them.

The chain's CDR3 is CASSAGTSQFF. Here the CDR3 DNA reads TGCGCCAGCAGCGCAGGGACTAGCCAGTTCTTC. J is TRBJ2-1 and V is TRBV4-1, with 9 bases matching TRBD2. The germline gives CDR1 MGHRA, CDR2 YSYEKL. The CDR3 spans 11 residues. V shed 5 bases and J 13 bases; nucleotides not matched to a gene: 3.

This chain joins TRBV19 and TRBJ2-1, with D unclear. Trimming removed 0 bases from V and 8 bases from J, with 11 bases in between. CDR1 LNHDA and CDR2 SQIVND come from the germline V gene (reference sequence). This CDR3 comprises 14 residues. CDR3 nucleotides: TGTGCCAGTAGTATAGAGGTTTCACACGATGAGCAGTTCTTC. Translation: CASSIEVSHDEQFF. The full variable domain, rest sourced from reference TRBV19 and TRBJ2-1, is DGGITQSPKYLFRKEGQNVTLSCEQNLNHDAMYWYRQDPGQGLRLIYYSQIVNDFQKGDIAEGYSVSREKKESFPLTVTSAQKNPTAFYLCASSIEVSHDEQFFGPGTRLTVL.

The chain links TRBV18 to TRBJ1-1; 8 bases are a match to TRBD1. Germline V gene lookup returns CDR1 KGHSH and CDR2 LQKENI. Trimming took 5 bases from V and 1 from J; bases not matched to a gene: 24. This CDR3 region has 21 residues. The DNA for the CDR3 is TGTGCCAGCTCAATTGGACTTGACAGGGGCCGTTTTGGGTTGCCGAACACTGAAGCTTTCTTT. It encodes CASSIGLDRGRFGLPNTEAFF.

The chain employs TRBV7-9 and TRBJ2-2; 12 bases fit TRBD2. CDR1 and CDR2 (germline): SEHNR, FQNEAQ (reference sequence). CDR3 length: 16 residues. V dropped 4 bases and J dropped 4; count of bases not matched to a gene: 4. The CDR3 loop is CASSSASGRVTGELFF. The DNA for the CDR3 is TGTGCCAGCAGCTCGGCTAGCGGGAGGGTCACCGGGGAGCTGTTTTTT. The full variable domain, with the rest looked up from reference TRBV7-9 and TRBJ2-2, is DTGVSQNPRHKITKRGQNVTFRCDPISEHNRLYWYRQTLGQGPEFLTYFQNEAQLEKSRLLSDRFSAERPKGSFSTLEIQRTEQGDSAMYLCASSSASGRVTGELFFGEGSRLTVL.

The chain is built from TRBV5-5 and TRBJ1-2; D ambiguous. In germline, CDR1 is SGHKS, CDR2 YYEKEE (reference sequence). V lost 0 bases and J lost 4, with 4 bases in between. This CDR3 has 12 amino acids. The CDR3 DNA sequence: TGTGCCAGCAGCTTGGAAGGCTATGGCTACACCTTC. This translates into CASSLEGYGYTF. The variable domain in full, with the rest retrieved from reference TRBV5-5 and TRBJ1-2, is DAGVTQSPTHLIKTRGQQVTLRCSPISGHKSVSWYQQVLGQGPQFIFQYYEKEERGRGNFPDRFSARQFPNYSSELNVNALLLGDSALYLCASSLEGYGYTFGSGTRLTVV.